The 18 T cell receptor beta chains in this list originate from one sample, sequenced in a study of cytomegalovirus exposure and HLA in healthy donors. Use of 60 Vbeta and 13 Jbeta primers characterized the PCR. Sequencing was performed with immunoSEQ multiplex PCR; in TCRdb, only in-frame clones are kept and a portion is missing. The profile shows about 110,000 clones, over 65% of them singletons. Sequences were obtained from PBMCs. These receptors originate from a man younger than 45 in good health and CMV-seropositive.

J is TRBJ1-2 and V is TRBV14; the D is unclear. CDR3 length equals 14 residues. Germline V CDR1 and CDR2: SGHDN, FVKESK. Trimming stripped 2 bases from V and 0 bases from J, with 7 bases between. CDR3 in amino acids: CASSQTPSNYGYTF. CDR3 sequence (DNA): TGTGCCAGCAGCCAAACACCCTCTAACTATGGCTACACCTTC.

The chain is built from TRBV7-6 and TRBJ2-6; perhaps TRBD1 as D (5 bases). This CDR3 contains 14 residues. Germline V CDR1 and CDR2: SGHVS, FNYEAQ. V lost 4 bases and J lost 2, with 6 bases in between. CDR3 amino acids: CASSSGTGANVLTF. For the CDR3, the DNA is TGTGCCAGCAGCTCAGGGACTGGGGCCAACGTCCTGACTTTC.

DNA of the CDR3: TGTGCCAGCGAGGGACTAGCGGATGAGCAGTTCTTC. Its protein product is CASEGLADEQFF. The J gene is TRBJ2-1, the V gene TRBV28, with 11 positions matching TRBD2. The CDR3 sequence is 12 residues long. The trim removed 8 bases at V and 8 bases at J, leaving 2 bases unmatched. The germline V gene has CDR1 MDHEN and CDR2 SYDVKM.

This clone has only a few counts. The chain carries TRBV9 and TRBJ1-1; D remains ambiguous. CDR1 and CDR2 (germline): SGDLS, YYNGEE. Trimming left V 4 bases short and J 4 bases short, with 14 bases between. This CDR3 is built from 14 residues. Written as DNA, the CDR3 is TGTGCCAGCAGCCCACCGTCCCGGGGCACTGAAGCTTTCTTT. Translating it yields CASSPPSRGTEAFF.

This clone was seen only a few times. This CDR3 is CASSLFGQGSTEAFF. In nucleotides, the CDR3 is TGTGCCAGCAGCTTATTCGGACAGGGTAGCACTGAAGCTTTCTTT. The genes are TRBV7-9 and TRBJ1-1; 8 bases agree with TRBD1. The V segment lost 2 bases and the J segment 4 bases; nucleotides outside the gene matches: 6. The CDR3 consists of 15 residues. Germline loops: CDR1 SEHNR, CDR2 FQNEAQ (reference sequence).

This chain links TRBV21-1 with TRBJ1-6; TRBD1 reflects the table's D call only, with no check against the DNA. TRBV21-1 is deemed a pseudogene. The CDR3 has 17 amino acids. The CDR3 DNA reads TGTGCCAGGGGGACAGGTGGGACTTGGTCCTATAATTCACCCCTCCACTTT. Protein sequence: CARGTGGTWSYNSPLHF.

The V and J genes are TRBV5-1 and TRBJ2-7; 12 bases are shared with TRBD2. Germline loops: CDR1 SGHRS, CDR2 YFSETQ. The CDR3 is 17 amino acids. With 0 bases clipped from V and 1 base from J, the junction kept 5 bases outside the gene matches. CDR3 loop: CASSLGTGTSGSYEQYF. In nucleotides, the CDR3 is TGCGCCAGCAGCTTGGGCACCGGGACTAGCGGGTCCTACGAGCAGTACTTC.

The chain carries TRBV30 and TRBJ2-3; 8 nucleotides agree with TRBD2. V lost 0 bases to trimming and J lost 4 bases; unmatched junction nucleotides: 3. Per the germline V gene, CDR1 is GTSNPN and CDR2 is SVGIG (reference sequence). This CDR3 region has 14 residues. The CDR3 reads CAWSVGAGADTQYF. CDR3 bases: TGTGCCTGGAGTGTAGGAGCGGGGGCAGATACGCAGTATTTT.

The table lists this clone with a few counts. The chain combines TRBV27 with TRBJ2-5, with TRBD2 matching 11 bases. Germline CDR1 MNHEY, CDR2 SMNVEV (reference sequence). Trimming took 5 bases from V and 2 from J; bases not matched to a gene: 7. CDR3 length: 16 amino acids. This CDR3 reads CASSPQTSGAQETQYF. Written as DNA, the CDR3 is TGTGCCAGCAGTCCACAGACTAGCGGGGCGCAAGAGACCCAGTACTTC.

This chain uses TRBV4-3 with TRBJ2-2; 9 nucleotides agree with TRBD1. In germline, CDR1 is LGHNA, CDR2 YSLEER. With V trimmed by 0 bases and J by 5 bases, 1 base remained unmatched. The CDR3 extends over 15 amino acids. CDR3 protein: CASSQDGTGTGELFF. For the CDR3, the DNA is TGCGCCAGCAGCCAAGATGGGACAGGGACCGGGGAGCTGTTTTTT.

The chain uses TRBV28 and TRBJ2-5; D is perhaps TRBD1 (6 bases). The CDR3 totals 15 residues. Trimming cost V 1 base and J 5 bases, with 14 bases left between them. Germline V gene data show CDR1 as MDHEN and CDR2 as SYDVKM. DNA for the CDR3: TGTGCCAGCAGTTTATCGGACAGATCGGCGGAGACCCAGTACTTC. Encoded protein: CASSLSDRSAETQYF.

V usage is TRBV6-5 and J usage is TRBJ2-3; D may be TRBD2 (5 bases). Germline V gives CDR1 MNHEY, CDR2 SVGAGI. V gave up 6 bases and J gave up 5 bases, with 15 bases separating them. The CDR3 consists of 14 residues. The CDR3: CASRPRGLGDTQYF. In DNA form, the CDR3 reads TGTGCCAGCAGACCCCGGGGTCTCGGAGATACGCAGTATTTT.

V is TRBV11-2 and J is TRBJ2-5; 8 bases match TRBD2. The CDR3 contains 16 residues. Germline values: CDR1 SGHAT, CDR2 FQNNGV. Losses at the gene ends were 7 bases for V and 5 bases for J; bases not matched to a gene: 15. The CDR3 sequence is CASTSGGSSYGETQYF. The CDR3 nucleotides are TGTGCCAGCACCTCGGGGGGGAGTTCTTACGGGGAGACCCAGTACTTC.

This clone was recorded only once. This chain uses TRBV14 with TRBJ2-5; TRBD2 agrees at 13 bases. The germline gives CDR1 SGHDN, CDR2 FVKESK. The CDR3 loop spans 16 amino acids. V shed 5 bases, J shed 1 base, and the junction held 4 bases outside the gene matches. Here the CDR3 reads CASSGLAGAPQETQYF. Here the CDR3 DNA reads TGTGCCAGCAGCGGACTAGCGGGGGCCCCCCAAGAGACCCAGTACTTC.

The chain links TRBV4-1 to TRBJ1-4; D ambiguous. Germline lookup yields CDR1 MGHRA and CDR2 YSYEKL. Trimming took 1 base from V and 0 from J, leaving 9 bases between them. This CDR3 contains 16 residues. CDR3 amino acids: CASSQGGFATNEKLFF. The CDR3 region has the DNA TGCGCCAGCAGCCAAGGCGGGTTTGCAACTAATGAAAAACTGTTTTTT.

The rearrangement links TRBV5-4 to TRBJ2-7; a weak D match, TRBD1 (5 bases). The length of the CDR3 is 13 residues. The germline gives CDR1 SGHNT, CDR2 YYREEE (reference sequence). Trimming shortened V by 0 bases and J by 4 bases, and 8 bases separated the two germline ends. CDR3 nucleotide sequence: TGTGCCAGCAGCTTGGAGCAGGGTTACGAGCAGTACTTC. This translates into CASSLEQGYEQYF.

This clone was found a few times. The rearrangement links TRBV6-5 to TRBJ2-5; TRBD2 aligns across 10 bases. The length of the CDR3 is 14 residues. Germline lookup yields CDR1 MNHEY and CDR2 SVGAGI. Losses at the gene ends were 7 bases for V and 2 bases for J; bases not matched to a gene: 4. The CDR3 coding sequence is TGTGCCAGCATCCCTAGCGGGAGTCAAGAGACCCAGTACTTC. Residues: CASIPSGSQETQYF.

DNA for the CDR3: TGTGCCAGCAGCCCCGGGATGAGATTGGGGGGCGAGCAGTACTTC. It translates to CASSPGMRLGGEQYF. The chain recombines TRBV7-9 with TRBJ2-7, with D tentatively TRBD2 (6 bases). The CDR3 extends over 15 amino acids. Trimming stripped 5 bases from V and 6 bases from J, with 20 bases between. Looked up from germline, CDR1 is SEHNR and CDR2 is FQNEAQ (reference sequence).